The 26 T cell receptor beta chains listed next were all sequenced from one sample in a study of T cells after yellow fever vaccination. TCRdb re-derived calls from the 5' RACE reads in MiXCR, one entry per CDR3 protein. The sample records about 340,000 distinct CDR3 sequences, approximately 4.2% being singletons. Specimen: PBMCs, collected 5 days after the yellow fever booster vaccination. The receptors come from a man aged 18 to 35 who received the YFV17D yellow fever vaccine.

This clonotype appeared many times. J is TRBJ1-5 and V is TRBV25-1; D might be TRBD1 (5 bases). Deletions cut 8 bases from V and 0 bases from J, with 8 bases between. The CDR3 has 13 residues. Germline assignment: CDR1 MGHDK and CDR2 SYGVNS. CDR3 sequence reads: CASGGYSNQPQHF. CDR3 coding DNA: TGTGCCAGCGGGGGTTATAGCAATCAGCCCCAGCATTTT.

This clonotype appeared many times. This chain links TRBV7-2 with TRBJ2-5, with 7 positions matching TRBD2. In germline, CDR1 is SGHTA, CDR2 FQGNSA. V gave up 7 bases and J gave up 1 base; unmatched junction bases: 9. This CDR3 comprises 15 residues. The CDR3 is CASTLGAGLQETQYF. The CDR3 bases are TGTGCCAGCACCCTGGGAGCGGGGCTCCAAGAGACCCAGTACTTC.

This clonotype was found a few times. The chain couples TRBV4-3 to TRBJ2-3; no firm D call. V was clipped by 0 bases and J by 0 bases, with 10 bases between them. The CDR3 is made up of 16 amino acids. Per the germline V gene, CDR1 is LGHNA and CDR2 is YSLEER. The CDR3 bases are TGCGCCAGCAGCCAAGAATGGTTCCCTAGCACAGATACGCAGTATTTT. It specifies CASSQEWFPSTDTQYF.

This clonotype occurred a few times. This chain links TRBV4-1 with TRBJ1-6; 7 bases fit TRBD1. Unmatched junction bases numbered 11, after V lost 1 base and J lost 2 bases. Germline assignment: CDR1 MGHRA and CDR2 YSYEKL. CDR3 length: 19 amino acids. CDR3 sequence: CASSQVIETGMTYNSPLHF. Here the CDR3 DNA reads TGCGCCAGCAGCCAAGTAATTGAGACAGGGATGACCTATAATTCACCCCTCCACTTT.

CDR3 DNA sequence: TGTGCCAGCAGCTCAGAACTAGAATCCGACGAGCAGTACGTC. This encodes CASSSELESDEQYV. The gene calls are TRBV7-9 and TRBJ2-7; a weak D match, TRBD2 (5 bases). From germline, CDR1 is SEHNR and CDR2 FQNEAQ (reference sequence). The CDR3 totals 14 residues. The V gene lost 4 bases and the J gene lost 5 bases, with 15 bases spanning the gap.

This clonotype was seen only a few times. The J gene is TRBJ1-5, the V gene TRBV7-2, with unresolved D. V lost 5 bases and J lost 2, with 13 bases in between. CDR1 SGHTA and CDR2 FQGNSA come from the germline V gene. This CDR3 has 15 amino acids. The CDR3, as DNA: TGTGCCAGCAGCCCATCGGGCGGAGGCAATCAGCCCCAGCATTTT. Translated: CASSPSGGGNQPQHF. The full variable domain, its missing parts supplied by reference TRBV7-2 and TRBJ1-5, is GAGVSQSPSNKVTEKGKDVELRCDPISGHTALYWYRQSLGQGLEFLIYFQGNSAPDKSGLPSDRFSAERTGGSVSTLTIQRTQQEDSAVYLCASSPSGGGNQPQHFGDGTRLSIL.

This clonotype showed up just a few times. The chain joins TRBV6-5 to TRBJ1-1; D is undetermined. V lost 1 base and J 5 bases, leaving 8 bases between the germline ends. The CDR3 length is 13 residues. CDR1 and CDR2 (germline): MNHEY, SVGAGI. Here the CDR3 reads CASSYLVGTEAFF. The DNA for the CDR3 is TGTGCCAGCAGTTACTTGGTTGGGACTGAAGCTTTCTTT.

This clonotype was seen at least ten times. The V call is TRBV5-1, the J call TRBJ2-2, with D unresolved. This CDR3 comprises 14 residues. The germline V gene has CDR1 SGHRS and CDR2 YFSETQ. V dropped 2 bases and J dropped 6 bases, with 11 bases sitting between them. CDR3 nucleotides: TGCGCCAGCAGCTTCCCCGGAACTGCCGGGGAGCTGTTTTTT. Protein: CASSFPGTAGELFF.

The table lists this clonotype with a few counts. The chain recombines TRBV5-1 with TRBJ2-1; D gene uncertain. V was trimmed by 4 bases and J by 0 bases, leaving 14 bases between them. Germline CDR1 SGHRS, CDR2 YFSETQ. CDR3 length equals 16 residues. The CDR3 DNA reads as TGCGCCAGCAGCCTCCTTCCAGGCAGCTCCTACAATGAGCAGTTCTTC. It encodes CASSLLPGSSYNEQFF.

In this sample, this clonotype turned up many times. The chain joins TRBV5-1 to TRBJ2-1; 9 bases match TRBD2. J gave up 2 bases and V 4 bases, and 4 bases lay outside the gene matches. The CDR3 length is 15 residues. Germline CDR1 and CDR2: SGHRS and YFSETQ. CDR3 residues: CASSPGTSPYNEQFF. CDR3 in DNA: TGCGCCAGCAGCCCCGGGACTAGCCCCTACAATGAGCAGTTCTTC.

The rearrangement links TRBV6-6 to TRBJ2-5; 8 bases align to TRBD2. Germline V gene data show CDR1 as MNHNY and CDR2 as SVGAGI (reference sequence). V lost 4 bases, J lost 5 bases, and 12 bases stayed unmatched. The CDR3 loop spans 16 amino acids. CDR3: CASSLGGLGAGETQYF. The CDR3 DNA follows: TGTGCCAGCAGTTTGGGGGGACTAGGAGCGGGCGAGACCCAGTACTTC.

This clonotype was seen ten or more times. The rearrangement joins TRBV20-1 to TRBJ1-2, with D uncertain. Germline V gene lookup returns CDR1 DFQATT and CDR2 SNEGSKA (reference sequence). Trimming removed 3 bases from V and 6 bases from J, with 14 bases in between. This CDR3 is 13 amino acids long. CDR3 sequence: CSARDPIRDGYTF. In DNA, the CDR3 is TGCAGTGCTAGGGACCCCATAAGGGATGGCTACACCTTC.

A few counts support this clonotype. This sequence joins TRBV7-2 and TRBJ2-7; D ambiguous. The V and J ends lost 3 bases and 6 bases respectively, with 12 bases between them. Germline loops: CDR1 SGHTA, CDR2 FQGNSA. The CDR3 consists of 13 residues. The CDR3 DNA sequence: TGTGCCAGCAGCTTTTACCCTACCTTCGAGCAGTACTTC. Its protein product is CASSFYPTFEQYF.

CDR3 in DNA: TGCAGTGCCCCGGCAGGGGCGGCCACAGATACGCAGTATTTT. This translates into CSAPAGAATDTQYF. The J gene is TRBJ2-3, the V gene TRBV20-1; D possibly corresponds to TRBD1 (6 bases). V lost 6 bases and J 2 bases, leaving 15 bases between the germline ends. Looked up from germline, CDR1 is DFQATT and CDR2 is SNEGSKA (reference sequence). The CDR3 sequence is 14 residues long.

This clonotype showed up many times. The chain uses TRBV6-5 and TRBJ1-1; a weak D match, TRBD1 (5 bases). V was shortened by 8 bases and J by 0 bases, with 13 bases between the two germline ends. The germline V gene encodes CDR1 MNHEY and CDR2 SVGAGI. The CDR3 has 14 residues. This CDR3 is CASYTGTVNTEAFF. CDR3 DNA sequence: TGTGCCAGCTACACCGGGACGGTGAACACTGAAGCTTTCTTT.

J is TRBJ1-5 and V is TRBV19; TRBD1 aligns across 10 bases. CDR3 size: 16 residues. V lost 2 bases and J lost 3; bases outside the gene matches: 4. Germline-derived CDR1 and CDR2 are LNHDA and SQIVND (reference sequence). The DNA of the CDR3 is TGTGCCAGTAGTATACCGGGACAGGGGTTCAATCAGCCCCAGCATTTT. It codes for CASSIPGQGFNQPQHF.

The rearrangement links TRBV6-2 or TRBV6-3 to TRBJ1-2; 9 positions match TRBD1. V dropped 8 bases and J dropped 8; count of bases not matched to a gene: 6. The CDR3 covers 12 residues. Germline loops: CDR1 MNHEY, CDR2 SVGEGT. This CDR3 reads CASGGTGYGYTF. The CDR3 DNA reads as TGTGCCAGCGGAGGGACAGGGTACGGCTACACCTTC.

V usage is TRBV29-1 and J usage is TRBJ2-5; maybe TRBD2 (5 bases). Germline loops: CDR1 SQVTM, CDR2 ANQGSEA. CDR3 length equals 12 residues. The V end lost 5 bases, the J end lost 4 bases, and 11 bases lay between the germline ends. In DNA form, the CDR3 reads TGCAGCGTTACGAGGGTGAGAGAGACCCAGTACTTC. Amino acid sequence: CSVTRVRETQYF.

This clonotype has a handful of counts. This chain uses TRBV5-6 with TRBJ1-1; possibly TRBD1 for D (5 bases). V was trimmed by 2 bases and J by 10 bases, leaving 12 bases between them. This CDR3 has 12 amino acids. Per the germline V gene, CDR1 is SGHDT and CDR2 is YYEEEE. The CDR3 region is CASSFRGPRAFF. CDR3 sequence (DNA): TGTGCCAGCAGCTTTAGGGGCCCGAGAGCTTTCTTT.

This clonotype turned up a few times. The rearrangement links TRBV4-2 to TRBJ1-3, with D possibly TRBD1 on 5 matching bases. V lost 1 base to trimming and J lost 4 bases, with 23 bases between them. CDR1 is LGHNA, CDR2 YNFKEQ, per germline. The CDR3 runs to 19 residues. CDR3: CASSQGRERGQGHGNTIYF. CDR3 DNA: TGTGCCAGCAGCCAAGGTCGAGAGAGAGGGCAGGGCCACGGAAACACCATATATTTT.

Many counts were recorded for this clonotype. This rearrangement joins TRBV6-5 to TRBJ2-7; D is possibly TRBD1 (7 bases). The germline CDR1 and CDR2 sequences are MNHEY and SVGAGI. The V end was cut by 6 bases, the J end by 2 bases, with 14 bases between. CDR3 length: 14 amino acids. The CDR3 here is CASRPAGQPYEQYV. The CDR3 coding sequence is TGTGCCAGCAGGCCCGCGGGACAGCCCTACGAGCAGTACGTC.

This chain joins TRBV4-2 and TRBJ2-7, with D maybe TRBD1 (5 bases). The CDR3 has 15 residues. V lost 1 base, J lost 3 bases, and 13 bases lay in between. The V gene's germline CDR1 is LGHNA and CDR2 YNFKEQ. CDR3 sequence (DNA): TGTGCCAGCAGCCAAGTTAGGATTGACAGCTACGAGCAGTACGTC. This codes for CASSQVRIDSYEQYV.

This rearrangement joins TRBV6-5 to TRBJ2-3; 7 bases fit TRBD2. The CDR3 has 14 amino acids. Per the germline V gene, CDR1 is MNHEY and CDR2 is SVGAGI. V was clipped by 2 bases and J by 8 bases; unmatched bases: 7. In nucleotides, the CDR3 is TGTGCCAGCAGTTACGAAAGACCGGGGGGTACGCAGTATTTT. The encoded protein is CASSYERPGGTQYF.

This chain joins TRBV10-3 and TRBJ2-2, with unresolved D. The CDR3 sequence is 14 residues long. Germline-derived CDR1 and CDR2 are ENHRY and SYGVKD. The germline V and J ends were trimmed by 10 bases and 0 bases, with 12 bases remaining between them. The CDR3 sequence is CATEPGANTGELFF. The CDR3 DNA reads as TGTGCCACCGAGCCCGGAGCGAACACCGGGGAGCTGTTTTTT.

This clonotype showed up many times. V is TRBV5-6 and J is TRBJ2-7; 10 bases agree with TRBD1. Germline trimming cut 4 bases from V and 4 bases from J; bases unmatched to any gene: 8. The CDR3 is 15 residues long. CDR1 and CDR2 (germline): SGHDT, YYEEEE. CDR3 bases: TGTGCCAGCAGCCTCGGACAGGGGGGACCGTACGAGCAGTACGTC. Translating gives CASSLGQGGPYEQYV.

The table lists this clonotype with many counts. The rearrangement links TRBV7-2 to TRBJ2-2; possibly TRBD2 for D (6 bases). The CDR3 is 14 amino acids. V was clipped by 3 bases and J by 4 bases, with 9 bases between them. In germline, CDR1 is SGHTA, CDR2 FQGNSA. In DNA form, the CDR3 reads TGTGCCAGCAGCTTTAGCGGCCCCACCGGGGAGCTGTTTTTT. It codes for CASSFSGPTGELFF.